This T cell receptor (beta chain) was sequenced for a study of blood T cell repertoires in COVID-19. For the study at large: Sites across the United States, Italy and Spain contributed samples from acute and convalescent COVID-19.

The CDR3 totals 14 residues. V lost 5 bases to trimming and J lost 6 bases, with 15 bases between them. Germline CDR1 MNHEY, CDR2 SVGAGI. Across under 25 US areas, participants ranged in age from 18 to 89 years. Assignment of participants to cohorts was predicated upon participant-reported clinical history. Per the original methods: Reference gene primer amplification gave nucleated cell count estimates. The method was immunoSEQ multiplex PCR; TCRdb's version includes in-frame clones alone and lacks a portion of them. That table gives V, J and clone size, and the DNA gave D and trimming. The sample yields under 500,000 clones, roughly nine tenths seen once.

Input material: PBMCs or T cells enriched from blood (not recorded which). The gene calls are TRBV6-5 and TRBJ2-3; a weak D match, TRBD2 (6 bases). This TCR came from a man between 25 and 39 years old who had recovered from COVID-19. Here the CDR3 reads CASSTRAGQDTQYF. Here the CDR3 DNA reads TGTGCCAGCAGTACAAGAGCGGGCCAGGATACGCAGTATTTT.